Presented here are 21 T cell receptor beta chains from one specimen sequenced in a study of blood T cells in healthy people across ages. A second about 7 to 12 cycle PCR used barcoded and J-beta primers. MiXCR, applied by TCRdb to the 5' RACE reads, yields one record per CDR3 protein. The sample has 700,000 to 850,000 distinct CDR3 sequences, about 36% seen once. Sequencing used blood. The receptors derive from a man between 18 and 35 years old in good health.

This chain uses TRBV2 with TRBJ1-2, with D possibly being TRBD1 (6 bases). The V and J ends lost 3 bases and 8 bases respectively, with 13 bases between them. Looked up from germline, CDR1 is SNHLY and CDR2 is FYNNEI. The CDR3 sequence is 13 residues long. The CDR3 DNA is TGTGCCAGCAGTGATGAGAAGGGGGGCGGCTACACCTTC. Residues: CASSDEKGGGYTF.

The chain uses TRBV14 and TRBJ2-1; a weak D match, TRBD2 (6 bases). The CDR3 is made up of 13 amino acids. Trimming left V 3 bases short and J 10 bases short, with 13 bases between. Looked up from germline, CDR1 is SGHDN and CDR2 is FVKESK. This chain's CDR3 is CASSQLRGHEQFF. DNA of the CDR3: TGTGCCAGCAGCCAGCTGCGGGGCCACGAGCAGTTCTTC.

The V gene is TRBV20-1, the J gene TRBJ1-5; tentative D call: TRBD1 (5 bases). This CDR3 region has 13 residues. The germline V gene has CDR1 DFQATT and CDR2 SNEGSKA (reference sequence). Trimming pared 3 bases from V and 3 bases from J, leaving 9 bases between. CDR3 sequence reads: CSARGPYNQPQHF. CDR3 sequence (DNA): TGCAGTGCTAGGGGACCGTACAATCAGCCCCAGCATTTT.

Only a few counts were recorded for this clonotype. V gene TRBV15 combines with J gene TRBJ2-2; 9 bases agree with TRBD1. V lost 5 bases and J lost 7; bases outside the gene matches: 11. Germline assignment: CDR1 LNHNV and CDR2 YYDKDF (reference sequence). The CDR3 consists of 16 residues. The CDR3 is CATSGFIQGASGELFF. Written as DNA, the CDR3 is TGTGCCACCAGCGGTTTTATACAGGGGGCAAGCGGGGAGCTGTTTTTT. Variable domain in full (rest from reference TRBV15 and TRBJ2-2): DAMVIQNPRYQVTQFGKPVTLSCSQTLNHNVMYWYQQKSSQAPKLLFHYYDKDFNNEADTPDNFQSRRPNTSFCFLDIRSPGLGDTAMYLCATSGFIQGASGELFFGEGSRLTVL.

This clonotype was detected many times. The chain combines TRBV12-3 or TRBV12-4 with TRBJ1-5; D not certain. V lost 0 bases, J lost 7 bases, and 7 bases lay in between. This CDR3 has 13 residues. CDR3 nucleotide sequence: TGTGCCAGCAGTTTAGCAGGAGGGCAGCCCCAGCATTTT. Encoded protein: CASSLAGGQPQHF.

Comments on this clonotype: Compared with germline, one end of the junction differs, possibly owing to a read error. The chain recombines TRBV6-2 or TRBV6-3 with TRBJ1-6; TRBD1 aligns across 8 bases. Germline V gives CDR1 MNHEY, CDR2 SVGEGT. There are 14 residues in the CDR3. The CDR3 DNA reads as TGTGCCAGCAGTAGCCGGGACAGGAATTCACCCCCCCACTTT. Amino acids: CASSSRDRNSPPHF.

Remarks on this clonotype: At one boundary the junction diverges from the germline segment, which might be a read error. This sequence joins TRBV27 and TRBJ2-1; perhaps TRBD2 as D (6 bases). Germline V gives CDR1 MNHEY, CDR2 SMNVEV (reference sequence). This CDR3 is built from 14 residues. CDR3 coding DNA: TGTGCCAACAGTTTATCGGGAGCGTACAATGAGCAGTTCTTC. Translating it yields CANSLSGAYNEQFF.

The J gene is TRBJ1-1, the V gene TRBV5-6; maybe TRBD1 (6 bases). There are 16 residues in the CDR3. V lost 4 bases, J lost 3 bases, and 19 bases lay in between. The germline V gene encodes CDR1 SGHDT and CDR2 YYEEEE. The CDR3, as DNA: TGTGCCAGCAGCGCTACCGGAGGGGGGAGCGACACTGAAGCTTTCTTT. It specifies CASSATGGGSDTEAFF.

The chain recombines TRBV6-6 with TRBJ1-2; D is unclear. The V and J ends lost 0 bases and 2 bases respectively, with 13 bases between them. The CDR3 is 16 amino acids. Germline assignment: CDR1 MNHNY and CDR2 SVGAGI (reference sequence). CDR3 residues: CASSYSEDRNNYGYTF. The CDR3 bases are TGTGCCAGCAGTTACTCCGAAGACCGAAACAACTATGGCTACACCTTC.

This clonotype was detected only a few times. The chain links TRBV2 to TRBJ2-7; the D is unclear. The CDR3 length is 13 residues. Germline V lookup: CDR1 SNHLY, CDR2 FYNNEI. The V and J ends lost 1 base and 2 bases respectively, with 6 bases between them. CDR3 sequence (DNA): TGTGCCAGCAGTGAAGAGATCACCTACGAGCAGTACTTC. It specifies CASSEEITYEQYF.

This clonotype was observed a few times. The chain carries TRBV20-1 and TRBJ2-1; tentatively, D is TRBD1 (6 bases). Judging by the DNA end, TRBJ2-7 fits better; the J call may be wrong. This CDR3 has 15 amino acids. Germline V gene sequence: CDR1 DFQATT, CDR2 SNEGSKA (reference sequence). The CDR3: CSASRTGSSYNEQYF. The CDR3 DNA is TGCAGTGCTAGTCGTACAGGGAGCTCCTACAATGAGCAGTACTTC.

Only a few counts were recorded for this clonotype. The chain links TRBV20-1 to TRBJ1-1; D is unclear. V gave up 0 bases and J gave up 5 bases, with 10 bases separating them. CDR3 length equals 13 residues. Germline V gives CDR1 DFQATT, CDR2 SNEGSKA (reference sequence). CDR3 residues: CSARDSRATEAFF. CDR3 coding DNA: TGCAGTGCTAGAGATTCCCGGGCGACTGAAGCTTTCTTT.

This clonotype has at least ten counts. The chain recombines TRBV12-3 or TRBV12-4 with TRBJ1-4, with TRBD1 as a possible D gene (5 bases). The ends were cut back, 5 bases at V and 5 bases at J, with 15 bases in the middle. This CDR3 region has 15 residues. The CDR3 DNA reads TGTGCCAGCAGTCCCCCGTCGGGGGTGAATGAAAAACTGTTTTTT. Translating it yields CASSPPSGVNEKLFF.

This CDR3 is CSARGGDPYQETQYF. CDR3 sequence (DNA): TGCAGTGCTAGAGGGGGGGACCCGTACCAAGAGACCCAGTACTTC. The chain recombines TRBV20-1 with TRBJ2-5; D perhaps matches TRBD2 (6 bases). Between the trimmed V and J ends, which lost 1 base and 0 bases, there was a span of 12 bases. The CDR3 covers 15 residues. Germline CDR1 DFQATT, CDR2 SNEGSKA (reference sequence).

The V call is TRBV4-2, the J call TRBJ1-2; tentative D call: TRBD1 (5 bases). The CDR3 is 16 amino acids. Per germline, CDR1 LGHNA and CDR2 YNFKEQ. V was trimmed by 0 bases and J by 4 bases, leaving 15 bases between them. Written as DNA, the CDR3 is TGTGCCAGCAGCCAAGATAAAAACACAGGAAGCTATGGCTACACCTTC. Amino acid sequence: CASSQDKNTGSYGYTF.

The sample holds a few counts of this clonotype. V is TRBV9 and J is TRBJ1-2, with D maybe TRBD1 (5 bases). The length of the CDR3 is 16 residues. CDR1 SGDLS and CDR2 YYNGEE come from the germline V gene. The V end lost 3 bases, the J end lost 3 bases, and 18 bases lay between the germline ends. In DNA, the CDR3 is TGTGCCAGCAGCGCAAGACTGCAGGACATATACTATGGCTACACCTTC. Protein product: CASSARLQDIYYGYTF.

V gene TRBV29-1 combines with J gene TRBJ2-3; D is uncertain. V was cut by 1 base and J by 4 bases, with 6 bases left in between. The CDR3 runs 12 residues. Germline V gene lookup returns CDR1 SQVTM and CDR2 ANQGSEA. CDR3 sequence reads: CSVEGVADTQYF. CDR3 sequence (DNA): TGCAGCGTTGAAGGGGTCGCAGATACGCAGTATTTT.

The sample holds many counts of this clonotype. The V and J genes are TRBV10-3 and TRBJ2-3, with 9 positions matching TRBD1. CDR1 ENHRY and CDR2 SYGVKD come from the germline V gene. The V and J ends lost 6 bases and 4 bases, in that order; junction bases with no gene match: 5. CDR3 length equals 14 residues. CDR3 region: CAIRTGQGADTQYF. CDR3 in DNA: TGTGCCATCAGGACGGGACAGGGCGCAGATACGCAGTATTTT.

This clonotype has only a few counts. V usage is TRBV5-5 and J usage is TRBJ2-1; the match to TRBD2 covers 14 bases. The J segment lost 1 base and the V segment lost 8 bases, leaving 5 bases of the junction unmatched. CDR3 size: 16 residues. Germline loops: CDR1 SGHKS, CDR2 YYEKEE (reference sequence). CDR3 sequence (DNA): TGTGCCAGTCCGACTAGCGGGGGGGATTCCTACAATGAGCAGTTCTTC. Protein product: CASPTSGGDSYNEQFF.

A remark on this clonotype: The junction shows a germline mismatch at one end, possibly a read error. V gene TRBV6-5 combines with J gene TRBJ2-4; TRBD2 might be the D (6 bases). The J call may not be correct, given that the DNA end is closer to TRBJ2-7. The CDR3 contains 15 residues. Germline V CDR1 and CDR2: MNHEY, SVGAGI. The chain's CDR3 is CAGSYQPGTSLEQYF. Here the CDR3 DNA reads TGTGCCGGCAGTTACCAACCCGGAACTAGCCTCGAGCAGTACTTC.

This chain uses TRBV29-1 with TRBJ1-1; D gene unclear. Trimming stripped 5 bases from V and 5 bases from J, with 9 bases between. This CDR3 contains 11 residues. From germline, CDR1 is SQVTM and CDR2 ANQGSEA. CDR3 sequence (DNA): TGCAGCGTTTCCGGAAATACTGAAGCTTTCTTT. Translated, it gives CSVSGNTEAFF.